The 27 T cell receptor beta chains listed next were all sequenced from one sample in a study of control samples from healthy donors and cancer patients. Some clones are missing from TCRdb's copy, which holds only in-frame ones; the method was immunoSEQ multiplex PCR. The table lists about 130,000 clones, 91% of them singletons. Input material: blood. The receptor set was obtained from a man aged 18 to 35 in good health.

The chain joins TRBV7-2 to TRBJ1-4, with TRBD1 as a possible D gene (6 bases). The ends were cut back, 1 base at V and 6 bases at J, with 18 bases in the middle. The germline V gene encodes CDR1 SGHTA and CDR2 FQGNSA. The CDR3 runs to 17 residues. CDR3 residues: CASSLVYIGAGDEKLFF. The CDR3 DNA is TGTGCCAGCAGCTTAGTTTACATAGGGGCAGGGGATGAAAAACTGTTTTTT.

This sequence joins TRBV5-5 and TRBJ2-1; tentatively, D is TRBD2 (5 bases). V was cut by 0 bases and J by 7 bases, with 11 bases left in between. The CDR3 contains 14 residues. Per germline, CDR1 SGHKS and CDR2 YYEKEE (reference sequence). The CDR3 DNA reads TGTGCCAGCAGCTTGGACAGCACTAGTAATGAGCAGTTCTTC. Translating it yields CASSLDSTSNEQFF.

The J gene is TRBJ1-1, the V gene TRBV7-6; D is perhaps TRBD1 (5 bases). Germline CDR1 is SGHVS and CDR2 is FNYEAQ. The CDR3 length is 14 residues. V lost 5 bases to trimming and J lost 1 base, with 11 bases between them. CDR3 in amino acids: CASSPGTANTEAFF. The DNA for the CDR3 is TGTGCCAGCAGCCCCGGGACGGCGAACACTGAAGCTTTCTTT.

The CDR3 bases are TGCAGTGCTAGTTCCGCTAGCGGGGGCACAGATACGCAGTATTTT. This sequence encodes CSASSASGGTDTQYF. The V call is TRBV20-1, the J call TRBJ2-3, with 9 bases matching TRBD2. The trim removed 3 bases at V and 1 base at J, leaving 5 bases unmatched. Germline V lookup: CDR1 DFQATT, CDR2 SNEGSKA (reference sequence). The CDR3 totals 15 residues.

The chain uses TRBV19 and TRBJ1-1; no clear D gene. Germline assignment: CDR1 LNHDA and CDR2 SQIVND (reference sequence). V lost 5 bases and J 2 bases, leaving 12 bases between the germline ends. This CDR3 contains 14 residues. For the CDR3, the DNA is TGTGCCAGTAGTCCGGGTCTTTTTAACACTGAAGCTTTCTTT. Its protein product is CASSPGLFNTEAFF.

This rearrangement joins TRBV5-1 to TRBJ1-6, with D possibly TRBD1 on 6 matching bases. The germline V and J ends were trimmed by 1 base and 5 bases, with 10 bases remaining between them. CDR1 and CDR2 (germline): SGHRS, YFSETQ. The CDR3 is 15 amino acids. Here the CDR3 DNA reads TGCGCCAGCAGCTTGTCCCAGGGGCATAATTCACCCCTCCACTTT. This encodes CASSLSQGHNSPLHF.

This chain joins TRBV13 and TRBJ2-1, with D tentatively TRBD2 (5 bases). CDR3 length equals 13 residues. CDR1 and CDR2 (germline): PRHDT, FYEKMQ (reference sequence). The V and J ends lost 3 bases and 5 bases respectively, with 8 bases between them. CDR3 DNA sequence: TGTGCCAGCAGCTTGGTCGGGGACAATGAGCAGTTCTTC. This codes for CASSLVGDNEQFF.

J is TRBJ1-1 and V is TRBV2; D is ambiguous. This CDR3 has 14 residues. V was cut by 4 bases and J by 8 bases, with 17 bases left in between. From germline, CDR1 is SNHLY and CDR2 FYNNEI. The CDR3 spells CASSVSFSGLEAFF. DNA for the CDR3: TGTGCCAGCAGTGTCTCGTTTTCCGGATTGGAAGCTTTCTTT.

J is TRBJ1-3 and V is TRBV9; 7 bases align to TRBD1. V trimming: 3 bases; J trimming: 3 bases; junction bases outside the gene matches: 9. Germline-derived CDR1 and CDR2 are SGDLS and YYNGEE. This CDR3 is 16 amino acids long. CDR3 protein: CASSEYDRALGNTIYF. The DNA of the CDR3 is TGTGCCAGCAGCGAATATGACAGGGCGCTTGGAAACACCATATATTTT.

The chain couples TRBV7-8 to TRBJ2-3; 9 bases fit TRBD2. V shed 5 bases and J 0 bases; nucleotides not matched to a gene: 9. The germline V gene encodes CDR1 SGHVS and CDR2 FQNEAQ. This CDR3 contains 17 residues. The CDR3 is CASSPTALAGSTDTQYF. The CDR3 DNA reads TGTGCCAGCAGCCCTACGGCCCTAGCGGGGAGCACAGATACGCAGTATTTT.

The chain is built from TRBV27 and TRBJ2-1, with D unresolved. CDR3 length: 12 residues. Trimming removed 0 bases at V and 8 bases at J, with 5 bases between. Germline-derived CDR1 and CDR2 are MNHEY and SMNVEV (reference sequence). This CDR3 is CASSLSGHEQFF. CDR3 nucleotide sequence: TGTGCCAGCAGTTTATCAGGACATGAGCAGTTCTTC.

This chain uses TRBV6-5 with TRBJ2-2; 8 bases line up with TRBD1. Germline V gene lookup returns CDR1 MNHEY and CDR2 SVGAGI. With 2 bases clipped from V and 6 bases from J, the junction kept 5 bases outside the gene matches. CDR3 length equals 15 residues. The CDR3 DNA reads as TGTGCCAGCAGTTACCTGGACAGGGCCGCCGGGGAGCTGTTTTTT. It specifies CASSYLDRAAGELFF.

The chain combines TRBV30 with TRBJ2-7; D perhaps matches TRBD1 (7 bases). The V end was cut by 2 bases, the J end by 7 bases, with 18 bases between. Germline V gene data show CDR1 as GTSNPN and CDR2 as SVGIG (reference sequence). The CDR3 spans 14 residues. The CDR3 here is CAWSRQGGVEEQYF. DNA for the CDR3: TGTGCCTGGAGTCGACAGGGAGGAGTAGAGGAGCAGTACTTC. Using reference TRBV30 and TRBJ2-7 for the parts outside the CDR3, the full variable domain is SQTIHQWPATLVQPVGSPLSLECTVEGTSNPNLYWYRQAAGRGLQLLFYSVGIGQISSEVPQNLSASRPQDRQFILSSKKLLLSDSGFYLCAWSRQGGVEEQYFGPGTRLTVT.

The chain uses TRBV6-5 and TRBJ2-5, with a tentative D call TRBD1 (6 bases). The CDR3 consists of 15 residues. V was clipped by 2 bases and J by 1 base, with 11 bases between them. The germline V gene has CDR1 MNHEY and CDR2 SVGAGI. The CDR3 reads CASSYTTGFQETQYF. The DNA for the CDR3 is TGTGCCAGCAGTTACACCACAGGGTTCCAAGAGACCCAGTACTTC.

The rearrangement links TRBV3-1 (or the pseudogene TRBV3-2) to TRBJ2-7; TRBD2 is a possible D gene (6 bases). With 2 bases removed from V and 2 bases from J, the gap between germline ends came to 13 bases. Germline loops: CDR1 LGHDT, CDR2 YNNKEL (reference sequence). There are 15 residues in the CDR3. In DNA form, the CDR3 reads TGTGCCAGCAGCCAAAGGAGGGAAGGAACCTACGAGCAGTACTTC. Translated, it gives CASSQRREGTYEQYF.

The chain is built from TRBV19 and TRBJ1-2; 7 bases match TRBD1. Germline values: CDR1 LNHDA, CDR2 SQIVND (reference sequence). V was clipped by 2 bases and J by 4 bases; unmatched bases: 1. The CDR3 is made up of 13 amino acids. In nucleotides, the CDR3 is TGTGCCAGTAGTATACGGGACAGCTATGGCTACACCTTC. Translated: CASSIRDSYGYTF. Combining the CDR3 with reference TRBV19 and TRBJ1-2 gives the whole variable domain DGGITQSPKYLFRKEGQNVTLSCEQNLNHDAMYWYRQDPGQGLRLIYYSQIVNDFQKGDIAEGYSVSREKKESFPLTVTSAQKNPTAFYLCASSIRDSYGYTFGSGTRLTVV.

This clone was counted only a few times. J is TRBJ1-4 and V is TRBV6-6; 8 positions agree with TRBD1. CDR3 length: 14 amino acids. J was trimmed by 8 bases and V by 6 bases; bases with no gene match: 8. Germline V gives CDR1 MNHNY, CDR2 SVGAGI (reference sequence). The CDR3 DNA sequence: TGTGCCAGCAGCCGCGACAGGGGTGTCGAAAAACTGTTTTTT. This translates into CASSRDRGVEKLFF.

The chain recombines TRBV5-1 with TRBJ1-4; D gene unclear. Germline-derived CDR1 and CDR2 are SGHRS and YFSETQ. The CDR3 is 15 residues long. Trimming left V 0 bases short and J 0 bases short, with 6 bases between. CDR3 sequence reads: CASSLGHTTNEKLFF. As DNA, the CDR3 is TGCGCCAGCAGCTTGGGGCATACAACTAATGAAAAACTGTTTTTT.

The chain links TRBV5-1 to TRBJ2-4; D not certain. The V end was cut by 2 bases, the J end by 0 bases, with 9 bases between. The germline gives CDR1 SGHRS, CDR2 YFSETQ. The CDR3 totals 15 residues. This CDR3 reads CASSFGTLAKNIQYF. The CDR3 region has the DNA TGCGCCAGCAGCTTCGGTACCCTAGCCAAAAACATTCAGTACTTC.

The rearrangement links TRBV15 to TRBJ1-1; a weak D match, TRBD1 (5 bases). CDR1 and CDR2 from the germline V gene are LNHNV and YYDKDF (reference sequence). Trimming pared 0 bases from V and 4 bases from J, leaving 12 bases between. The length of the CDR3 is 15 residues. The CDR3 region is CATSRDRQGGTEAFF. CDR3 nucleotide sequence: TGTGCCACCAGCAGAGATCGGCAGGGAGGCACTGAAGCTTTCTTT.

This clone came up once. The genes are TRBV19 and TRBJ1-2; no firm D call. The CDR3 extends over 11 amino acids. Germline V gives CDR1 LNHDA, CDR2 SQIVND (reference sequence). V lost 3 bases, J lost 8 bases, and 7 bases lay in between. CDR3 nucleotides: TGTGCCAGTAGTATTTGGTGGGGCTACACCTTC. Translation gives CASSIWWGYTF.

This chain connects TRBV6-5 to TRBJ2-6; either TRBD1 or TRBD2 may fit D (5 bases each). V lost 8 bases, J lost 4 bases, and 12 bases lay in between. This CDR3 contains 14 residues. Per germline, CDR1 MNHEY and CDR2 SVGAGI. The CDR3 DNA reads TGTGCCAGCTGCCGGGACCCCGGGGCCAACGTCCTGACTTTC. Translated, it gives CASCRDPGANVLTF.

The V and J genes are TRBV3-1 (or the pseudogene TRBV3-2) and TRBJ2-7, with 10 bases matching TRBD1. The germline gives CDR1 LGHDT, CDR2 YNNKEL (reference sequence). This CDR3 has 14 amino acids. V trimming: 4 bases; J trimming: 5 bases; junction bases outside the gene matches: 5. For the CDR3, the DNA is TGTGCCAGCAGCCCGGGACAGGGGTTCGACGAGCAGTACTTC. This codes for CASSPGQGFDEQYF.

This rearrangement joins TRBV6-5 to TRBJ2-7; 10 nucleotides align to TRBD2. V was pared by 6 bases and J by 2 bases, with 7 bases of the junction left unmatched. Germline assignment: CDR1 MNHEY and CDR2 SVGAGI. This CDR3 is 15 amino acids long. CDR3 bases: TGTGCCAGCAGCTTAGCGGGGGGTGAGACCTACGAGCAGTACTTC. It codes for CASSLAGGETYEQYF.

The chain is built from TRBV6-5 and TRBJ2-3; no definite D call. Germline CDR1 MNHEY, CDR2 SVGAGI. With 11 bases removed from V and 1 base from J, the gap between germline ends came to 13 bases. There are 13 residues in the CDR3. CDR3 region: CAATWYGTDTQYF. CDR3 in DNA: TGTGCCGCTACGTGGTATGGCACAGATACGCAGTATTTT.

This chain uses TRBV2 with TRBJ2-5, with TRBD1 identical over 10 bases. The CDR3 is made up of 15 amino acids. V lost 5 bases, J lost 1 base, and 4 bases stayed unmatched. CDR1 and CDR2 from the germline V gene are SNHLY and FYNNEI. CDR3 DNA sequence: TGTGCCAGCAGTAGGGACAGGGGATTCCAAGAGACCCAGTACTTC. This translates into CASSRDRGFQETQYF. The complete variable domain, with remaining parts taken from reference TRBV2 and TRBJ2-5, reads EPEVTQTPSHQVTQMGQEVILRCVPISNHLYFYWYRQILGQKVEFLVSFYNNEISEKSEIFDDQFSVERPDGSNFTLKIRSTKLEDSAMYFCASSRDRGFQETQYFGPGTRLLVL.

The V and J genes are TRBV5-4 and TRBJ1-4; a weak D match, TRBD1 (5 bases). This CDR3 comprises 15 residues. The V gene lost 3 bases and the J gene lost 8 bases, with 17 bases spanning the gap. Germline lookup yields CDR1 SGHNT and CDR2 YYREEE (reference sequence). The CDR3 spells CASSSSGGGREKLFF. CDR3 bases: TGTGCCAGCAGCTCCTCCGGGGGGGGACGGGAAAAACTGTTTTTT.